This record concerns one TCR beta chain sequence. Antigen: not known. With 4 bases removed from V and 0 bases from J, the gap between germline ends came to 13 bases. CDR3 length equals 15 residues. CDR1 and CDR2 from the germline V gene are SNHLY and FYNNEI. The data derive from a study of T-cell reconstitution after alpha-beta-depleted transplantation in children. General study results and limits: The authors attributed T-cell counts and diversity one year after transplant mostly to newly produced T cells. Where some patients showed high TCRbeta diversity at day 60, it came from recipient T cells and thymic progenitors that had survived.

Using unique molecular identifiers, the investigators prepared the TCRbeta library. TCRdb re-analysed the PCR reads in MiXCR, keeping a single row per CDR3 protein. The sample has approximately 45,000 distinct CDR3 sequences, 40% to 65% seen once. The genes are TRBV2 and TRBJ2-7; TRBD1 is a possible D gene (6 bases). This TCR came from a boy younger than two with SCID, due to receive a stem cell transplant. Sample: peripheral blood, taken before TCRalphabeta/CD19-depleted stem cell transplant. The CDR3 bases are TGTGCCAGCAGTGCCGACTGGGGGCCCTCCTACGAGCAGTACTTC. Translated, it gives CASSADWGPSYEQYF. The full variable domain, rest sourced from reference TRBV2 and TRBJ2-7, is EPEVTQTPSHQVTQMGQEVILRCVPISNHLYFYWYRQILGQKVEFLVSFYNNEISEKSEIFDDQFSVERPDGSNFTLKIRSTKLEDSAMYFCASSADWGPSYEQYFGPGTRLTVT.